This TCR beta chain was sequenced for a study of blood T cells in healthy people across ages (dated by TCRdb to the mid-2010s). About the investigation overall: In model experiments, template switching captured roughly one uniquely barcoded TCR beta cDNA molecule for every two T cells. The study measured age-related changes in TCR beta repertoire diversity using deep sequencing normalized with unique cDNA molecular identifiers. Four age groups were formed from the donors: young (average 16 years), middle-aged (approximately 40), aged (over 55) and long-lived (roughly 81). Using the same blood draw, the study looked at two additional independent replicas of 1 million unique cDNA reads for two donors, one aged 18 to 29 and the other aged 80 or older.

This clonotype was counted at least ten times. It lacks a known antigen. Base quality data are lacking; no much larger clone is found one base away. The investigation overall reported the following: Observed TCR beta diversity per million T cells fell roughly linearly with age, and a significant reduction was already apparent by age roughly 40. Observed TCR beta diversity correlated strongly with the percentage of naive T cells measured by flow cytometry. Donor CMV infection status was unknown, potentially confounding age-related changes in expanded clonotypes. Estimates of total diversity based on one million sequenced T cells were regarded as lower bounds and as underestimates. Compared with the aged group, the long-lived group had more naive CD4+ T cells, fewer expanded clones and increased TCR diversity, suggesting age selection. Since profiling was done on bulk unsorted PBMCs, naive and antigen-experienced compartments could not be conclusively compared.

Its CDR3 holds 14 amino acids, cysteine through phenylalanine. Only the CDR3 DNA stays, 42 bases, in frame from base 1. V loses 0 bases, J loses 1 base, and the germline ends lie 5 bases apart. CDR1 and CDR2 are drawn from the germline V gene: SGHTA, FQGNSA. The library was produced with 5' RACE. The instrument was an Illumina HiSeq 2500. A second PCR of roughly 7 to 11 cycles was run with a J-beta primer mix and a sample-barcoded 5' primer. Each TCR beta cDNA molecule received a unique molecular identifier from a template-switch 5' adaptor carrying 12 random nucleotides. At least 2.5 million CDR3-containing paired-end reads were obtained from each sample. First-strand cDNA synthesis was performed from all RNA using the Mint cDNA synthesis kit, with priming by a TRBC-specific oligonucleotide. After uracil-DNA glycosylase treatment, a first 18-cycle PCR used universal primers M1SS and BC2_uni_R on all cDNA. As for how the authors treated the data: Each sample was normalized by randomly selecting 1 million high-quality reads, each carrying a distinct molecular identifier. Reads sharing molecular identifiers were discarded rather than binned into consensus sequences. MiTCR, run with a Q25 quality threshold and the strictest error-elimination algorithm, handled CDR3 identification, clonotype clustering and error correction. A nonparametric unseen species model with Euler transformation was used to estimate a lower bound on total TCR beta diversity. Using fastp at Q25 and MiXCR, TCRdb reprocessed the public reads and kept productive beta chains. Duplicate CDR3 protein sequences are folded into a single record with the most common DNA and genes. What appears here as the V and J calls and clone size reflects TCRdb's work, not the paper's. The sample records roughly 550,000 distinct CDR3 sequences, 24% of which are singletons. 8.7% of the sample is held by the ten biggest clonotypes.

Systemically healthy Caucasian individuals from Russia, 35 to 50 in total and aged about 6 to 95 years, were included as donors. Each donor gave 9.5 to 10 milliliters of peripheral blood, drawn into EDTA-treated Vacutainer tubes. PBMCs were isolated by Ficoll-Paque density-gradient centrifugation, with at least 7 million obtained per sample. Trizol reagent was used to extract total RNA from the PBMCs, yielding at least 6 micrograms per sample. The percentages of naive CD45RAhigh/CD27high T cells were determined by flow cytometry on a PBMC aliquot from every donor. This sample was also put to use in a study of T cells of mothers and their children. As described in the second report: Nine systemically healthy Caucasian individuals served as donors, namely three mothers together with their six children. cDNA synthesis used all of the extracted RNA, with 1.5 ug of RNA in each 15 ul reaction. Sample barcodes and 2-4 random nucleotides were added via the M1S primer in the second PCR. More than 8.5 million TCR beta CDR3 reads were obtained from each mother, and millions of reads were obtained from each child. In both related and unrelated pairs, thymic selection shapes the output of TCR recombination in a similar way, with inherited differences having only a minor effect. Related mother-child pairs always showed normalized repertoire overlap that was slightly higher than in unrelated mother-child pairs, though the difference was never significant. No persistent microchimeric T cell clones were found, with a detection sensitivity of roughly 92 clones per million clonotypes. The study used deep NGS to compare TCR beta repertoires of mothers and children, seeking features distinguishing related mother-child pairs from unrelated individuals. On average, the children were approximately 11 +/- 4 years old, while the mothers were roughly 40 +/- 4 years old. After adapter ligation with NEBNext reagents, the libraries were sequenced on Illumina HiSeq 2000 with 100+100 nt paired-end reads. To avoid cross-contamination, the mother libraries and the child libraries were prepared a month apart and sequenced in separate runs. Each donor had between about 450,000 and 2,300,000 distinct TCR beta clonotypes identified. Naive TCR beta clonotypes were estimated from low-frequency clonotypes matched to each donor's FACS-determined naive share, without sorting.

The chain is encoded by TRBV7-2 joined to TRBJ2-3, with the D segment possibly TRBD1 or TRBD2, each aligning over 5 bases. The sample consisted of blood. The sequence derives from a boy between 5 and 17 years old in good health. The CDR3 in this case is CASSLAGGTDTQYF. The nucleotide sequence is TGTGCCAGCAGCTTAGCGGGGGGCACAGATACGCAGTATTTT.